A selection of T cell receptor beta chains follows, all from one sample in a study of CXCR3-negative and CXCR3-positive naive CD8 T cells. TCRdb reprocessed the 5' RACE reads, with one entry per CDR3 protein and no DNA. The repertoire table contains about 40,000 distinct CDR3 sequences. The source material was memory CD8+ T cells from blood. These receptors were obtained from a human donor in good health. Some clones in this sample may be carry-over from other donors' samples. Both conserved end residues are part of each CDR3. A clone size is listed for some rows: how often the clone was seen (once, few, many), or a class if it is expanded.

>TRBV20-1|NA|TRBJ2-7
CSAPGDGRGVNEQYF
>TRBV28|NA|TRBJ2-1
CASSIMGGFYNEQFF
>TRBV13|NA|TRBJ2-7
CASSFRGSYEQYF
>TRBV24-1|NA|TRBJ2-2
CASDPGTSGGAPGELFF
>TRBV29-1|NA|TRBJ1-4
CSVSPEGSTNEKLFF
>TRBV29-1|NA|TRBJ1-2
CSGWTGSGYTF
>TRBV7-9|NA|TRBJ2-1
CASSLDRNNEQFF
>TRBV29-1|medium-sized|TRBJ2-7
CSVVERGGYEQYF
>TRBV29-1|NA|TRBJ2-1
CSAVPAATNEQFF
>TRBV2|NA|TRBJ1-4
CASTRWSPKNEKLFF
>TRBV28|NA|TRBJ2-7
CASSPRGKYEQYF
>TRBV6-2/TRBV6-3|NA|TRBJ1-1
CASSYSQGTRAEAFF
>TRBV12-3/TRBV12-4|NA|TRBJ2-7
CASSLPPPREQYF
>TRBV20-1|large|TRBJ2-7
CSASAGDRGLGEQYF
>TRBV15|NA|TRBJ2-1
CATSRGPARRYNEQFF
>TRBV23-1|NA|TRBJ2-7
CASSESPEQYF
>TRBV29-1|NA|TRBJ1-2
CSVVSGVDYGYTF
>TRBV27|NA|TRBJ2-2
CASSLGQFITGELFF
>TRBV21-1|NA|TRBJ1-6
CASSKAARGTPESSYNSPLHF
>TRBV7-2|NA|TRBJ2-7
CASSLAYSGAGGYEQYF
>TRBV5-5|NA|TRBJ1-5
CASSLPLDPTGLQPQHF
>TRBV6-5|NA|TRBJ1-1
CASAPGQVTEAFF
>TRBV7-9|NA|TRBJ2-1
CASSHVGYEQFF
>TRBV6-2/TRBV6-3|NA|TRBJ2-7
CASSYSEGSPYEQYF
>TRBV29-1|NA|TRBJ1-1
CSVESPGQVMGTEAFF
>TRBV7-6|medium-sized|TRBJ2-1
CASSLFTGPPKGSYNEQFF
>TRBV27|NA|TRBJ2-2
CASGGTDTNTGELFF
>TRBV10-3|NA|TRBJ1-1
CAISESGMNTEAFF
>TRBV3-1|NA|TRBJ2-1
CASSQEGSGGGGEQFF
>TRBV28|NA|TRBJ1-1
CASSLRTGNTEAFF
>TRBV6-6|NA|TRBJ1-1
CASSYSQGAMNTEAFF
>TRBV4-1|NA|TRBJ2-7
CASSQDAGTGTYEQYF
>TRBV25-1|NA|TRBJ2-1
CASRDSGASSYNEQFF
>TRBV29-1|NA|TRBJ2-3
CSVEFLADTDTQYF
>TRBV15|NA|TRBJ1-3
CATSTGQEFSGNTIYF
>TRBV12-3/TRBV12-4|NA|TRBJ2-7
CASSLGTNEQYF
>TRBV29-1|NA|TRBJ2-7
CSVEDDSTLYEQYF
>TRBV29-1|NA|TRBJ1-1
CSVEENTEAFF
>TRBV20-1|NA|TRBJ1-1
CSAEPGGWYTEAFF
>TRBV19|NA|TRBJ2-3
CASGFNRGGGTDTQYF
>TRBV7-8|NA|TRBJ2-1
CASSPRGGVNEQFF
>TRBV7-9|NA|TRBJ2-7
CASSLYAPVSGEQYF
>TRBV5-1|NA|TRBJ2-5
CASSSRLADHQETQYF
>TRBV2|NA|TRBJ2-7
CASSDALTYEQYF
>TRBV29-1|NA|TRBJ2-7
CSVSSGQEYEQYF
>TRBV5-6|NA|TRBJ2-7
CASSRETYEQYF
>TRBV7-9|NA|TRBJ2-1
CASSSSIGQGYEQFF
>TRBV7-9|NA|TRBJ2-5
CASENRGLEETQYF
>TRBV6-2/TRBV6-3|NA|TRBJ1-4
CASSYLRDVELFF
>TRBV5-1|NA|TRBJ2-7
CASSLRLANAYEQYF
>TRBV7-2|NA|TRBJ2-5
CASSEGIAGGRGETQYF
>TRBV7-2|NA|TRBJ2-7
CASGSGRRAELSYEQYF